The TCR beta chain described here comes from a study of blood T cell repertoires in COVID-19. Turning to the study itself: T cells, B-cell-depleted T cells, or PBMCs supplied cDNA or gDNA.

Sequenced by immunoSEQ multiplex PCR; TCRdb stores in-frame clones only, minus some. The table records about 270,000 clones, 75% to 95% of them present only once. CDR3 length equals 17 residues. Trimming took 3 bases from V and 2 from J, leaving 17 bases between them. The germline CDR1 and CDR2 sequences are KGHDR and SFDVKD. V is TRBV24-1 and J is TRBJ2-3; D may be TRBD2 (7 bases). Sequences were obtained from peripheral blood. The TCR was taken from a person aged 18-30 years with COVID-19, enrolled during active disease. The CDR3 protein is CATSDPFGGRHTDTQYF. In DNA, the CDR3 is TGTGCCACCAGTGATCCGTTCGGGGGGCGCCACACAGATACGCAGTATTTT.